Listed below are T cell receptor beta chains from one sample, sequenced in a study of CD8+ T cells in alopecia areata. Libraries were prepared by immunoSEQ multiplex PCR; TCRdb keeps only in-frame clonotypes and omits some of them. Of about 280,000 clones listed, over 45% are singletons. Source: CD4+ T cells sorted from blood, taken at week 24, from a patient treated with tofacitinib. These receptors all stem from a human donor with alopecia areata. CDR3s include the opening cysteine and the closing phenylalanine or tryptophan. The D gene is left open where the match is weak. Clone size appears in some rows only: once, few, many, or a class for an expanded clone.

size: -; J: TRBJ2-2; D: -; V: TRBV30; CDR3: CAWTRTVNTGELFF; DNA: TGTGCCTGGACCCGGACGGTTAACACCGGGGAGCTGTTTTTT
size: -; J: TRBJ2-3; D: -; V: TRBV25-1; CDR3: CASREGWSAQYF; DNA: TGTGCCAGCAGAGAGGGGTGGAGTGCGCAGTATTTT
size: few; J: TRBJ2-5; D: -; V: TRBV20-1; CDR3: CSAAYGETQYF; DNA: TGCAGTGCTGCATATGGGGAGACCCAGTACTTC
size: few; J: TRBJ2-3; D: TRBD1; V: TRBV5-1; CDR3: CASSLGQGMDTQYF; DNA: TGCGCCAGCAGCTTGGGACAGGGGATGGATACGCAGTATTTT
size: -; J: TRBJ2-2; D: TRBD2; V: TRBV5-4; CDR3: CASSPLLLAGGTGELFF; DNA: TGTGCCAGCAGCCCCCTTCTACTAGCGGGGGGCACCGGGGAGCTGTTTTTT
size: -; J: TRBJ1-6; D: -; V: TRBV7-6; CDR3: CASSLAGRGVSPLHF; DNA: TGTGCCAGCAGCTTGGCAGGGCGCGGGGTTTCACCCCTCCACTTT
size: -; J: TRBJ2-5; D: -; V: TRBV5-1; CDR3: CASSLGASRQETQYF; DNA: TGCGCCAGCAGCTTGGGGGCTAGCCGACAAGAGACCCAGTACTTC
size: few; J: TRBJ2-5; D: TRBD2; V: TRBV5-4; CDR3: CASSLSAGGPKTQYF; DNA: TGTGCCAGCAGCTTGTCAGCGGGGGGTCCAAAGACCCAGTACTTC
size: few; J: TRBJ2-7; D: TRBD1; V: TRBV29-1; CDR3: CSVQPGQGAYEQYF; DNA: TGCAGCGTTCAACCGGGACAGGGGGCTTACGAGCAGTACTTC
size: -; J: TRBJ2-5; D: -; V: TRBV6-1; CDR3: CASSDSRDSGAQYF; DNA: TGTGCCAGCAGTGATTCCCGGGACTCAGGGGCCCAGTACTTC
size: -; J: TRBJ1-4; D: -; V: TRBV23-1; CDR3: CASSGPINEKLFF; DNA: TGCGCCAGCAGTGGACCCATTAATGAAAAACTGTTTTTT
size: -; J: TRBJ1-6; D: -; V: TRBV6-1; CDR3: CASSDGVSPLHF; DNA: TGTGCCAGCAGTGACGGGGTTTCACCCCTCCACTTT
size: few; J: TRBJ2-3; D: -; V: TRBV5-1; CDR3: CASSLWDQDTQYF; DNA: TGCGCCAGCAGCTTGTGGGATCAAGATACGCAGTATTTT
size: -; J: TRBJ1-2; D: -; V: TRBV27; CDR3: CASSLLTGDGYTF; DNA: TGTGCCAGCAGTTTACTAACAGGAGATGGCTACACCTTC
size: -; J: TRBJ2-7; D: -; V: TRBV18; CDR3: CASSPSSYEQYF; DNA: TGTGCCAGCTCGCCTAGCTCCTACGAGCAGTACTTC
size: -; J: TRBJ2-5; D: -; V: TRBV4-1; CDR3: CASSQVVVVETQYF; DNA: TGCGCCAGCAGCCAAGTTGTAGTAGTAGAGACCCAGTACTTC
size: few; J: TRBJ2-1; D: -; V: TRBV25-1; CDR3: CASWEPNEQFF; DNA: TGTGCCAGCTGGGAACCCAATGAGCAGTTCTTC
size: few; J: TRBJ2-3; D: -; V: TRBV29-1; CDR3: CSLRSSPAIDTQYF; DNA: TGCAGCCTTCGGAGCTCACCGGCTATAGATACGCAGTATTTT
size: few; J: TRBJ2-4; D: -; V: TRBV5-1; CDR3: CASSRQQGQGNIQYF; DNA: TGCGCCAGCAGCCGACAACAGGGCCAGGGAAACATTCAGTACTTC
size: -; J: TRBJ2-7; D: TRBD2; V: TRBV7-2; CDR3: CASSLTRTSFYEQYF; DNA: TGTGCCAGCAGCCTTACCAGGACTAGCTTCTACGAGCAGTACTTC
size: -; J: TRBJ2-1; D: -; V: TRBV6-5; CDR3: CASTISGTYNEQFF; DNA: TGTGCCAGCACCATCTCCGGGACTTACAATGAGCAGTTCTTC
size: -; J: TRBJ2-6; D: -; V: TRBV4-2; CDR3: CASSQDWVGANVLTF; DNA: TGTGCCAGCAGCCAAGATTGGGTCGGGGCCAACGTCCTGACTTTC
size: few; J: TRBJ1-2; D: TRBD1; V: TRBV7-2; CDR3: CASSARQGTTTF; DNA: TGTGCCAGCAGCGCCCGACAGGGGACTACAACCTTC